The sequence of this T cell receptor (beta chain) was determined in a study of blood T cell repertoires in COVID-19. Recruitment covered about 25 US areas and drew participants whose ages spanned about 18 to 89 years. This clone was picked up one time. In the original workflow: From reference gene primer amplification, estimates of nucleated cell counts were derived. Libraries were prepared by immunoSEQ multiplex PCR; TCRdb keeps only in-frame clonotypes and omits some of them. D and trimming come from the DNA, and the V and J calls and clone size come from that table. Altogether around 250,000 clones are present, approximately 84% being singletons, with the ten largest covering roughly a sixth. The sequencing input was PBMCs or T cells enriched from blood (not recorded which). The origin of this receptor is a man between 18 and 29 years old who had recovered from COVID-19.

The CDR3 sequence: CATSRDRGRNEQFF. CDR3 in DNA: TGTGCCACCAGCCGGGACAGGGGGCGGAATGAGCAGTTCTTC. The V and J genes are TRBV15 and TRBJ2-1; 12 nucleotides match TRBD1. The V gene's germline CDR1 is LNHNV and CDR2 YYDKDF (reference sequence). CDR3 length: 14 residues. Germline trimming cut 5 bases from V and 7 bases from J; bases unmatched to any gene: 3.